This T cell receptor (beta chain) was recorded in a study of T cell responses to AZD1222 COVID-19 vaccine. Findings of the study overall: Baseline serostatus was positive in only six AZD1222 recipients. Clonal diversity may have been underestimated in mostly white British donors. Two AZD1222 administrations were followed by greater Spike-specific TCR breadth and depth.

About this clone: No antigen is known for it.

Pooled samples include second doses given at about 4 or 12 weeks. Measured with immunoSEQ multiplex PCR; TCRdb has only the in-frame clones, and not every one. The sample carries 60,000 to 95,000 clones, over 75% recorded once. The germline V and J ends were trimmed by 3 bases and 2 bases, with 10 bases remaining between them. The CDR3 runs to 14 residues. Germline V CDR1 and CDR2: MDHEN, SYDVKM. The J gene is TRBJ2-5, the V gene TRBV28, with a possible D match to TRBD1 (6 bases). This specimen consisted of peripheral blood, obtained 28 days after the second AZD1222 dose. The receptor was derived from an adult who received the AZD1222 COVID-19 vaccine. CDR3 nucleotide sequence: TGTGCCAGCAGTTTCAGTCAGGGGCAAGAGACCCAGTACTTC. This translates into CASSFSQGQETQYF. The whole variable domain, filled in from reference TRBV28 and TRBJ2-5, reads DVKVTQSSRYLVKRTGEKVFLECVQDMDHENMFWYRQDPGLGLRLIYFSYDVKMKEKGDIPEGYSVSREKKERFSLILESASTNQTSMYLCASSFSQGQETQYFGPGTRLLVL.